This section outlines one T cell receptor (beta chain) sequence together with its context. Trimming took 3 bases from V and 4 from J, leaving 9 bases between them. Germline V lookup: CDR1 MDHEN, CDR2 SYDVKM. This CDR3 is 13 amino acids long. This sample was taken from a study of cytomegalovirus exposure and HLA in healthy donors. PCR employed 60 Vbeta and 13 Jbeta primers. Repertoires were generated with immunoSEQ multiplex PCR, while TCRdb's copy carries only in-frame clones and drops some. The sample consists of hundreds of thousands of clones, about 80% of them appearing once. This TCR derives from a man younger than 35 in good health and CMV-seronegative. The chain combines TRBV28 with TRBJ1-2, with no clear D. Material for sequencing was PBMCs. This chain's CDR3 is CASSLNPTYGYTF. The CDR3 DNA sequence: TGTGCCAGCAGTTTGAATCCTACCTATGGCTACACCTTC.